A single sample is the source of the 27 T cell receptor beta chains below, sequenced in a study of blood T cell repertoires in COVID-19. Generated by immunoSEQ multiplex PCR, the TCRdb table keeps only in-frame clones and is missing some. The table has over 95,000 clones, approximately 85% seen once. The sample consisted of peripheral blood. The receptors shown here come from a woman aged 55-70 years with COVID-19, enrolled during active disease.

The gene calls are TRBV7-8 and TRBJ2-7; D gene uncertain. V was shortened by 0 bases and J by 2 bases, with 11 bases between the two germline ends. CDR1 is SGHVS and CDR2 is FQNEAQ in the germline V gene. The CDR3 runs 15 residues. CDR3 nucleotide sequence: TGTGCCAGCAGCTTAGCGATGAGTTTCCCCTACGAGCAGTACTTC. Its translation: CASSLAMSFPYEQYF. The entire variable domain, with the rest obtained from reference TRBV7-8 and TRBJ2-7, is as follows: GAGVSQSPRYKVAKRGQDVALRCDPISGHVSLFWYQQALGQGPEFLTYFQNEAQLDKSGLPSDRFFAERPEGSVSTLKIQRTQQEDSAVYLCASSLAMSFPYEQYFGPGTRLTVT.

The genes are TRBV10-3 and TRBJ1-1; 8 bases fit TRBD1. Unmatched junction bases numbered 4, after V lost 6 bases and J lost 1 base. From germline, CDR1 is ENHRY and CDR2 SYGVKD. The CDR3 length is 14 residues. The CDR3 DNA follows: TGTGCCATCAGAGCGGGACAGGAGAACACTGAAGCTTTCTTT. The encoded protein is CAIRAGQENTEAFF.

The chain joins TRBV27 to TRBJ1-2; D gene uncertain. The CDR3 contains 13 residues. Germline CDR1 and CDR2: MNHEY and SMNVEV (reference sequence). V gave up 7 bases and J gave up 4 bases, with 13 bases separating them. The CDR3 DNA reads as TGTGCCAGCATCGGATCAGGATCCTATGGCTACACCTTC. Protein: CASIGSGSYGYTF.

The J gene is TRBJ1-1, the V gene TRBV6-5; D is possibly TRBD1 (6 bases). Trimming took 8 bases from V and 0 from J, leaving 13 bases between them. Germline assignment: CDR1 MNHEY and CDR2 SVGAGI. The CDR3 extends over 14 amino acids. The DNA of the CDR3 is TGTGCCAGCTCTGATGGACAGATGAACACTGAAGCTTTCTTT. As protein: CASSDGQMNTEAFF.

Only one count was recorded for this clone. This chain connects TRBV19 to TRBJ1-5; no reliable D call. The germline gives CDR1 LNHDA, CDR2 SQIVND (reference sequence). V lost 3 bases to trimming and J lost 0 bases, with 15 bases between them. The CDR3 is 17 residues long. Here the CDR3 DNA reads TGTGCCAGTAGTATTATTCCTGCTGCCTATAGCAATCAGCCCCAGCATTTT. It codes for CASSIIPAAYSNQPQHF.

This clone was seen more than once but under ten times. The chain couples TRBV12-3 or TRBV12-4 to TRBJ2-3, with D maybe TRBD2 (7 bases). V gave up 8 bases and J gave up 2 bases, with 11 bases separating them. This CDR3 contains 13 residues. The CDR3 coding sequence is TGTGCCAGCGGTCGGGGGGCCACAGATACGCAGTATTTT. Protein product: CASGRGATDTQYF.

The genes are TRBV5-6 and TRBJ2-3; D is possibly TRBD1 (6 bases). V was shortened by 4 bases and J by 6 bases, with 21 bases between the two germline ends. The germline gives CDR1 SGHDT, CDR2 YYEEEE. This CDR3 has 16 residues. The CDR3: CASSPTGYEVGDTQYF. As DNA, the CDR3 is TGTGCCAGCAGCCCGACAGGCTATGAAGTGGGGGATACGCAGTATTTT.

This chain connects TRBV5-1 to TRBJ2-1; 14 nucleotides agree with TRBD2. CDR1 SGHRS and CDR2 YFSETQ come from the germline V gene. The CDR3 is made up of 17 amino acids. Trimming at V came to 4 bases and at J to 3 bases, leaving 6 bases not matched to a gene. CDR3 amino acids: CASSNRGLAGGYNEQFF. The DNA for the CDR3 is TGCGCCAGCAGCAACCGCGGACTAGCGGGAGGCTACAATGAGCAGTTCTTC.

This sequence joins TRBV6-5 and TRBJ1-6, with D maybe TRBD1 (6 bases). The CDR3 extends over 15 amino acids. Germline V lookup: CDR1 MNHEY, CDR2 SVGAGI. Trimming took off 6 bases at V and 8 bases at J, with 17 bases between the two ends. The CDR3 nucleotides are TGTGCCAGCAGGCCAAATACAGGGTCAGATTCACCCCTCCACTTT. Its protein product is CASRPNTGSDSPLHF.

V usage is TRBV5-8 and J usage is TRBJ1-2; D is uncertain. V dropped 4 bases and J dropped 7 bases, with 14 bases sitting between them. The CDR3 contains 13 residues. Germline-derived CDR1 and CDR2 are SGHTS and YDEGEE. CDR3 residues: CASSLGGIGGYTF. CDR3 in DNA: TGTGCCAGCAGCCTGGGAGGGATCGGTGGCTACACCTTC.

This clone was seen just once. The DNA of the CDR3 is TGTGCCAGCAGCTTATCCGGTTATGGCAATCAGCCCCAGCATTTT. Amino acids: CASSLSGYGNQPQHF. The chain has TRBV7-9 and TRBJ1-5; D gene ambiguous. Looked up from germline, CDR1 is SEHNR and CDR2 is FQNEAQ (reference sequence). This CDR3 has 15 amino acids. Trimming left V 2 bases short and J 2 bases short, with 10 bases between.

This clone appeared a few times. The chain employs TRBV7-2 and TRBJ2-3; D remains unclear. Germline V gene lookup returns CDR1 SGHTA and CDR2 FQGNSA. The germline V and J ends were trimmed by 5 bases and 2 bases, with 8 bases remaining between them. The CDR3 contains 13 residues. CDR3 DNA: TGTGCCAGCAGCCCTTTCCCCACAGATACGCAGTATTTT. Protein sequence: CASSPFPTDTQYF.

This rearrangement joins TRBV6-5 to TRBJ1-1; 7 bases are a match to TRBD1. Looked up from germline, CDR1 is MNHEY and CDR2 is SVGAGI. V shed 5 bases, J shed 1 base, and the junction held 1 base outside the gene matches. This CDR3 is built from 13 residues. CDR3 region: CASSRTGNTEAFF. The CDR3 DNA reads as TGTGCCAGCAGTCGGACAGGGAACACTGAAGCTTTCTTT.

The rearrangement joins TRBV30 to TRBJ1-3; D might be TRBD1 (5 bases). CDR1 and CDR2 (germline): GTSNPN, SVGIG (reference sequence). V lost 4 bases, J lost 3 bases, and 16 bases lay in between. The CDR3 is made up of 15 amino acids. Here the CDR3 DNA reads TGTGCCTGGATGTTCTGGGGCGGTAATGGAAACACCATATATTTT. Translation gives CAWMFWGGNGNTIYF.

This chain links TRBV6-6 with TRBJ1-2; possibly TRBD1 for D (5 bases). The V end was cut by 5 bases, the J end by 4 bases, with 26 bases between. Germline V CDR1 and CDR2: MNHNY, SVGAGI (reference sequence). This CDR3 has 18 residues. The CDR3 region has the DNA TGTGCCAGCAGTCTTTCCGGGACTGGGGAGGTCTATGGCTATGGCTACACCTTC. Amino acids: CASSLSGTGEVYGYGYTF.

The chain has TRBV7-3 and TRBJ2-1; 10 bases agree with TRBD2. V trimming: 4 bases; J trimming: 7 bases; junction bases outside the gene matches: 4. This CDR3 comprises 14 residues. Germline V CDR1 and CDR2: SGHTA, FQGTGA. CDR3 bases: TGTGCCAGCAGCTCCCCGGGACTAGCGAATGAGCAGTTCTTC. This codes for CASSSPGLANEQFF.

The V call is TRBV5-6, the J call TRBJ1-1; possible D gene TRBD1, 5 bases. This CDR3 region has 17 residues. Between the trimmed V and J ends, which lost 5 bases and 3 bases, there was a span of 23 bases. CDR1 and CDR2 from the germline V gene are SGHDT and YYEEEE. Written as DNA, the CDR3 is TGTGCCAGCAGTCCGGGCAGGGTCTCGTTCTGGTACACTGAAGCTTTCTTT. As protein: CASSPGRVSFWYTEAFF.

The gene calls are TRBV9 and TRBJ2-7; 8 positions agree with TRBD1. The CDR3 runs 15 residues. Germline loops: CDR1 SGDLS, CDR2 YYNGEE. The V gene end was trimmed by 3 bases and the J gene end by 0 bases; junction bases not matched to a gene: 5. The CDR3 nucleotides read TGTGCCAGCAGCGAGTCGGGACAGGACTCCTACGAGCAGTACTTC. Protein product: CASSESGQDSYEQYF.

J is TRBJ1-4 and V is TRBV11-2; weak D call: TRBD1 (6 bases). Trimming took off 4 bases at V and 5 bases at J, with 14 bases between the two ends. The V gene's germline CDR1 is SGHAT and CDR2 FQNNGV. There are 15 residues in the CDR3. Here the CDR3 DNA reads TGTGCCAGCAGCTATACAGGGAGAGGGAATGAAAAACTGTTTTTT. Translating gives CASSYTGRGNEKLFF. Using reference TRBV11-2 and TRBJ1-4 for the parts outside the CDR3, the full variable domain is EAGVAQSPRYKIIEKRQSVAFWCNPISGHATLYWYQQILGQGPKLLIQFQNNGVVDDSQLPKDRFSAERLKGVDSTLKIQPAKLEDSAVYLCASSYTGRGNEKLFFGSGTQLSVL.

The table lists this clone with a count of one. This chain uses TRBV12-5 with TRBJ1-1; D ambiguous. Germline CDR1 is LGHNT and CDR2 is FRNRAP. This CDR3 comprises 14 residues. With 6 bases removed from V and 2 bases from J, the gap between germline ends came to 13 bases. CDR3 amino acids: CASGHNRINTEAFF. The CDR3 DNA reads TGTGCTAGTGGCCACAACAGAATTAACACTGAAGCTTTCTTT.

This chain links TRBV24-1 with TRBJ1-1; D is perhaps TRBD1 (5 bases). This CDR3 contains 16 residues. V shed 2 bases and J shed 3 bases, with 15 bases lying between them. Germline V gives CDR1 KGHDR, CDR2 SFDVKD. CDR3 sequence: CATSDSGHGRDTEAFF. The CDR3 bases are TGTGCCACCAGTGATTCCGGACACGGGAGGGACACTGAAGCTTTCTTT.

The CDR3 sequence is CSASDRLYGYTF. Written as DNA, the CDR3 is TGCAGTGCTAGTGACAGGTTGTATGGCTACACCTTC. The chain couples TRBV20-1 to TRBJ1-2; D is possibly TRBD1 (6 bases). Between the trimmed V and J ends, which lost 3 bases and 5 bases, there was a span of 10 bases. Germline V gene lookup returns CDR1 DFQATT and CDR2 SNEGSKA (reference sequence). The CDR3 is made up of 12 amino acids.

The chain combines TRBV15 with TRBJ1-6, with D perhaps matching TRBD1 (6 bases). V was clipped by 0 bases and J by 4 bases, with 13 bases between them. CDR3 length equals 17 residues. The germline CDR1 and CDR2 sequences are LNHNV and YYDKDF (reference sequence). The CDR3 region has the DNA TGTGCCACCAGCAGAGATCCCGGGGGGCATTATAATTCACCCCTCCACTTT. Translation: CATSRDPGGHYNSPLHF.

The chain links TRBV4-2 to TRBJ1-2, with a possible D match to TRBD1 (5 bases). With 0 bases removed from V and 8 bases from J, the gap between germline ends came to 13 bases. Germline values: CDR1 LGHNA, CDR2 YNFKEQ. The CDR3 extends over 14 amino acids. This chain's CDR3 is CASSQDKGLWGYTF. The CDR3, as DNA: TGTGCCAGCAGCCAAGATAAGGGGTTGTGGGGCTACACCTTC.

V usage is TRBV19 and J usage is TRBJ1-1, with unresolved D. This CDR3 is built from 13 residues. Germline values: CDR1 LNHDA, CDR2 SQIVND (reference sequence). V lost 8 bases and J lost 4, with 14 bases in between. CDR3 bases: TGTGCCAGTCTAGACCCCGCCAGCACTGAAGCTTTCTTT. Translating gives CASLDPASTEAFF. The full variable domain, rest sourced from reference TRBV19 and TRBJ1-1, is DGGITQSPKYLFRKEGQNVTLSCEQNLNHDAMYWYRQDPGQGLRLIYYSQIVNDFQKGDIAEGYSVSREKKESFPLTVTSAQKNPTAFYLCASLDPASTEAFFGQGTRLTVV.

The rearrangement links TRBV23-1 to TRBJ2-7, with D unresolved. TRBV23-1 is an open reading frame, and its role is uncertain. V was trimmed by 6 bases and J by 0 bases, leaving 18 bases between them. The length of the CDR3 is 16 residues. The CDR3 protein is CASSPIPRSSSYEQYF. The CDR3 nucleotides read TGCGCCAGCAGCCCCATCCCCAGGTCAAGCTCCTACGAGCAGTACTTC.

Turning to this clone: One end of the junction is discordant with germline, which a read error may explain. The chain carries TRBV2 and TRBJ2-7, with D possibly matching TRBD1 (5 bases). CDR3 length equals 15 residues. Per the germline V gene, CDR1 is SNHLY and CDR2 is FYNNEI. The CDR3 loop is CASREESGQYFEQYF. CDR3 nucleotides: TGTGCCAGCAGGGAAGAGTCAGGGCAGTATTTCGAGCAGTACTTC. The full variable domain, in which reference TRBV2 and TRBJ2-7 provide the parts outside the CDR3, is EPEVTQTPSHQVTQMGQEVILRCVPISNHLYFYWYRQILGQKVEFLVSFYNNEISEKSEIFDDQFSVERPDGSNFTLKIRSTKLEDSAMYFCASREESGQYFEQYFGPGTRLTVT.